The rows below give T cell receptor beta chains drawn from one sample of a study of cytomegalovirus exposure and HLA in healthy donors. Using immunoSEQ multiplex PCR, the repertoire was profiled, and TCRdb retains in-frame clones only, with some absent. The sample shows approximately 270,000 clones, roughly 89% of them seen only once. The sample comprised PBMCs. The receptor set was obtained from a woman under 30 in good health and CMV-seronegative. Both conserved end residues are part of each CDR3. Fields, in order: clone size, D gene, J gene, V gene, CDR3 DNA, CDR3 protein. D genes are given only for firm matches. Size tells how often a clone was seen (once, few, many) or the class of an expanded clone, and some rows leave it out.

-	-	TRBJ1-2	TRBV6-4	TGTGCCAGCAGCTCGGAAGGGGGCTATGGCTACACCTTC	CASSSEGGYGYTF
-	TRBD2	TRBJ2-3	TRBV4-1	TGCGCCAGCAGCCTACAGACTAGCGGGGCGACGGAAGATACGCAGTATTTT	CASSLQTSGATEDTQYF
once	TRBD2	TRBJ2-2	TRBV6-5	TGTGCCAGCAGTTACACTAGCGGGGGAAACACCGGGGAGCTGTTTTTT	CASSYTSGGNTGELFF
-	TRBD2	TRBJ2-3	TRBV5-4	TGTGCCAGCAGCTCGCGGGGGGTATCCGCGGATACGCAGTATTTT	CASSSRGVSADTQYF
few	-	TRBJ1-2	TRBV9	TGTGCCAGCAGCCTGGGGGGGAATGGGTATGGCTACACCTTC	CASSLGGNGYGYTF
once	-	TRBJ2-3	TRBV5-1	TGCGCCAGCAGCTTGGAACAGAAAACCACAGATACGCAGTATTTT	CASSLEQKTTDTQYF
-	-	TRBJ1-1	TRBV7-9	TGTGCCAGCAGAAAAACCGGGACAGAAGCTTTCTTT	CASRKTGTEAFF
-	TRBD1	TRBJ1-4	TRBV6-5	TGTGCCAGCAGTTATAAAACAGGGGGCTCTAATGAAAAACTGTTTTTT	CASSYKTGGSNEKLFF
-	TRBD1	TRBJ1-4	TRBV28	TGTGCCAGCAGACCCTCGGGACAGCTAGAAAAACTGTTTTTT	CASRPSGQLEKLFF
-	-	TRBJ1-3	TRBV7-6	TGTGCCAGCAGCTCCCAGGGCTCTGGAAACACCATATATTTT	CASSSQGSGNTIYF
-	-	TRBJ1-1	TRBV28	TGTGCCAGCGGCACCGCCCGGGATGAAGCTTTCTTT	CASGTARDEAFF
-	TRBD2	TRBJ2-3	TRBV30	TGTGCCTGGATCTCCCGGGGGGTGGCAGATACGCAGTATTTT	CAWISRGVADTQYF
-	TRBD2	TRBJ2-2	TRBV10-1	TGCGCCAGCAGTGATCGACTAGCGGGAGATTACAACACCGGGGAGCTGTTTTTT	CASSDRLAGDYNTGELFF
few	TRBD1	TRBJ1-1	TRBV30	TGTGCCTGGTCCGGGACAGCGAACACTGAAGCTTTCTTT	CAWSGTANTEAFF
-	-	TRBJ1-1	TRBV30	TGTGCCTGGGAGGTCATGAACACTGAAGCTTTCTTT	CAWEVMNTEAFF
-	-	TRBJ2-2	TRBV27	TGTGCCAGCAGTTTTGTACGACTCGATGGCACCGGGGAGCTGTTTTTT	CASSFVRLDGTGELFF
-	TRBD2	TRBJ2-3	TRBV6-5	TGTGCCAGCAGTACCGGGACTAGCGGGAGGTATACGCAGTATTTT	CASSTGTSGRYTQYF
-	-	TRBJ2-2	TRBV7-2	TGTGCCAGCAGGAGACTTCTGGCGGGGAACACCGGGGAGCTGTTTTTT	CASRRLLAGNTGELFF
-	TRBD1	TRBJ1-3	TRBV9	TGTGCCAGCAGCGCAACCGGGACAGGGGTGGACACCATATATTTT	CASSATGTGVDTIYF
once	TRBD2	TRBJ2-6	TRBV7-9	TGTGCCAGCAGCTTATCCCTACTAGCGGGGGGCTCTGGGGCCAACGTCCTGACTTTC	CASSLSLLAGGSGANVLTF
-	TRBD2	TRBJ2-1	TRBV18	TGTGCCAGCTCACCATCTCCGGGACTAGTCTACAATGAGCAGTTCTTC	CASSPSPGLVYNEQFF
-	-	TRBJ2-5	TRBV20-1	TGCAGTGCTAGGGACAGAGAGACCCAGTACTTC	CSARDRETQYF
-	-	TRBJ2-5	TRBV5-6	TGTGCCAGCAGCTTACTACAGGGCTCCCGGGAGACCCAGTACTTC	CASSLLQGSRETQYF
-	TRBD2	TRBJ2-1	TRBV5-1	TGCGCCAGCAGCTCTGAGGCTAGCGGGGGCTATCGTTACAATGGGCAGTTCTTC	CASSSEASGGYRYNGQFF
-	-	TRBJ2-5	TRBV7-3	TGTGCCAGCTCCCGTGGGTTGGGGGCCCAAGAGACCCAGTACTTC	CASSRGLGAQETQYF
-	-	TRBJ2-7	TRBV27	TGTGCCAGCAGTTCCAGGGATACCTACGAGCAGTACTTC	CASSSRDTYEQYF
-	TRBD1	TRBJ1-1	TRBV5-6	TGTGCCAGCAGCCGACAGGGAACTGAAGCTTTCTTT	CASSRQGTEAFF
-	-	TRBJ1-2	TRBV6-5	TGTGCCAGCAGTTACTCCCTGGACAACCTCGGCTATGGCTACACCTTC	CASSYSLDNLGYGYTF
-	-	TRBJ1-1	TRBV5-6	TGTGCCAGCAGCTTGGTACAGATGAACACTGAAGCTTTCTTT	CASSLVQMNTEAFF